The TCR beta chain under discussion was sequenced for a study of blood T cell repertoires in COVID-19. This clone was observed a handful of times. Sequencing was performed with immunoSEQ multiplex PCR; in TCRdb, only in-frame clones are kept and a portion is missing. The sample contains roughly 350,000 clones, around 90% of which appear only once. The CDR3 runs to 16 residues. From germline, CDR1 is SGHNT and CDR2 YYREEE (reference sequence). The germline V and J ends were trimmed by 4 bases and 0 bases, with 14 bases remaining between them. This rearrangement joins TRBV5-4 to TRBJ2-1; weak D call: TRBD2 (7 bases). Specimen: PBMCs or T cells enriched from blood (not recorded which). The sequence came from a woman under 40 who had recovered from COVID-19. This CDR3 reads CASSRGGDSSYNEQFF. CDR3 DNA sequence: TGTGCCAGCAGCCGAGGGGGGGATAGCTCCTACAATGAGCAGTTCTTC.